This is a list of T cell receptor beta chains from one sample in a study of shared T cell receptors in the human thymus. TCRdb keeps only in-frame clones here, not all; method: immunoSEQ multiplex PCR. This sample carries 700,000 or so clones, around 85% of them seen once, and the ten largest clones take roughly 0.01%. The sample was also reused in another study, on human thymus T cells.

Input material: thymocytes. The receptors derive from a girl in the first two years of life with a congenital heart defect. Both conserved end residues are part of each CDR3. A D gene is named only where the DNA matches it firmly. Only part of the rows carry a size: once, few, many, or a class if the clone is expanded.

J gene,D gene,V gene,clone size,CDR3 DNA,CDR3 protein
TRBJ2-1,NA,TRBV7-9,NA,TGTGCCAGCAGCTTGGGGGGGCCCACTTACAATGAGCAGTTCTTC,CASSLGGPTYNEQFF
TRBJ1-2,NA,TRBV9,few,TGTGCCAGCAGTGGCCCGACAGCTCGCCCGCCAGACTATGGCTACACCTTC,CASSGPTARPPDYGYTF
TRBJ1-6,NA,TRBV28,NA,TGTGCCAGCAGTTTCCGGACAGCTATATATAATTCCCCCCTCCACTTT,CASSFRTAIYNSPLHF
TRBJ2-4,NA,TRBV23-1,few,TGCGCCAGCGGACAACAGGGTCCCCGCATTCAGTACTTC,CASGQQGPRIQYF
TRBJ1-1,TRBD1,TRBV9,NA,TGTGCCAGCAGCGCGGGGGACAGACCGAACACTGAAGCTTTCTTT,CASSAGDRPNTEAFF
TRBJ1-1,TRBD1,TRBV11-2,NA,TGTGCCAGCAGACCCCGACAGGGGGCGAGTTTGAACACTGAAGCTTTCTTT,CASRPRQGASLNTEAFF
TRBJ2-3,NA,TRBV4-1,NA,TGCGCCAGAAGCCAAGACGAGACAGAAAACTCAGATACGCAGTATTTT,CARSQDETENSDTQYF
TRBJ1-1,NA,TRBV11-1,NA,TGTGCCAGCGGATCGACTCGGCAGGGGAATCTTACGACCACTGAAGCTTTCTTT,CASGSTRQGNLTTTEAFF
TRBJ1-2,TRBD1,TRBV6-5,NA,TGTGCCAGCAGCTCAGGGGGTGGCTATGGCTACACCTTC,CASSSGGGYGYTF
TRBJ2-3,TRBD2,TRBV4-1,NA,TGCGCCAGCAGCCCAAACAGTGGGAGGGTGGACACAGATACGCAGTATTTT,CASSPNSGRVDTDTQYF
TRBJ2-7,NA,TRBV5-6,NA,TGTGCCAGCAGCTTTTTTTTCGGCTACGAGCAGTACTTC,CASSFFFGYEQYF
TRBJ2-5,TRBD1,TRBV19,NA,TGTGCCAGTAGTACTCGACAGGGGAGAGAGATCCAGTACTTC,CASSTRQGREIQYF
TRBJ1-1,NA,TRBV14,NA,TGTGCCAGCAGCCAAGATCAGACAGTCTGGCGCACTGAAGCTTTCTTT,CASSQDQTVWRTEAFF
TRBJ2-3,TRBD2,TRBV7-2,NA,TGTGCCAGCAGCTTAAGTGGCTCTAGCGGGGAACAATCAACAGATACGCAGTATTTT,CASSLSGSSGEQSTDTQYF
TRBJ2-3,TRBD2,TRBV5-1,few,TGCGCCAGCAGCTTGGGACTAGCAGGCACAGATACGCAGTATTTT,CASSLGLAGTDTQYF
TRBJ2-3,NA,TRBV13,NA,TGTGCCAGCAGCTTAGAGGTCCTGACCCCTAGCGGCACAGATACGCAGTATTTT,CASSLEVLTPSGTDTQYF
TRBJ1-1,NA,TRBV5-1,NA,TGCGCCAGCAGCTTGGCTCATCAGGTCCCTGAAGCTTTCTTT,CASSLAHQVPEAFF
TRBJ2-7,NA,TRBV5-1,once,TGCGCCAGCAGCTTGGCCTTCCGGGGAGAGGACTACGAGCAGTACTTC,CASSLAFRGEDYEQYF
TRBJ2-3,NA,TRBV6-5,NA,TGTGCCAGTTCCCGGGGAGGTTCGTTTCCAGATACGCAGTATTTT,CASSRGGSFPDTQYF
TRBJ2-7,TRBD1,TRBV9,NA,TGTGCCAGCAGCGTAGGAGGGACAGGGGTTGGCTCCTACGAGCAGTACTTC,CASSVGGTGVGSYEQYF
TRBJ2-2,TRBD1,TRBV5-4,NA,TGTGCCAGCAGCTTTAGGGGGCGTGAGAACACCGGGGAGCTGTTTTTT,CASSFRGRENTGELFF
TRBJ2-1,NA,TRBV7-4,NA,TGTGCCAGCAGCTTAGTAAGGACAGATGAAGACAATGAGCAGTTCTTC,CASSLVRTDEDNEQFF